This TCR beta chain was found in a study of a mutant IDH1 vaccine in newly diagnosed glioma. About the research overall: Previous care, which was radiotherapy, temozolomide, or both, most often involved both.

Note on this clone: What it recognizes is unknown.

From germline, CDR1 is SGHDT and CDR2 YYEEEE. V lost 2 bases, J lost 6 bases, and 12 bases stayed unmatched. This CDR3 has 16 residues. Only in-frame clones appear in the TCRdb table, and some are missing; sequencing was by immunoSEQ multiplex PCR. The repertoire holds 65,000 to 70,000 clones, with around 83% as singletons. Study-wide findings and caveats: Pseudoprogression seemed unrelated to changes in top peripheral T cell clonotypes.

Stated time point: baseline, week 1 (first vaccination visit). Treatment denoted: pre-vaccination baseline after standard-of-care therapy. This receptor was identified in a woman between 18 and 30 years old with glioma. Some clones in this sample may be carry-over from other donors' samples. Here the sequenced sample was peripheral blood mononuclear cells (PBMCs), taken from a glioma patient treated with radiotherapy, temozolomide or both. V usage is TRBV5-6 and J usage is TRBJ2-5, with 8 bases aligning to TRBD2. CDR3 sequence (DNA): TGTGCCAGCAGCTTTAACCCAGCGGGAGCTCGACAGACCCAGTACTTC. It codes for CASSFNPAGARQTQYF.